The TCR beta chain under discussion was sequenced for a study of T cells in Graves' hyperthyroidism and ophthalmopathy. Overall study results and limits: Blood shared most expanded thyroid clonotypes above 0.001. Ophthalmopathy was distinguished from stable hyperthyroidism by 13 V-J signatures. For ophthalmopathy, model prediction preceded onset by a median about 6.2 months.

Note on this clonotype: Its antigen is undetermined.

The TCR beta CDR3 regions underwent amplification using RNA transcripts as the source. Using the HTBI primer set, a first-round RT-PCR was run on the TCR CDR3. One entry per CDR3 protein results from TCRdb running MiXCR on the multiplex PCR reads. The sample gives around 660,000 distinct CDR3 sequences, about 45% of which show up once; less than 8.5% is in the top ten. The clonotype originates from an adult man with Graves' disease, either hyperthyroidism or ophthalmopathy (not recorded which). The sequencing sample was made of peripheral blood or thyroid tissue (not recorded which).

CDR3 nucleotides: TGTGCCAGCAGCCGCCTGGCCGATCCGTCCTACGAGCAGTACTTC. Protein product: CASSRLADPSYEQYF. The V and J genes are TRBV9 and TRBJ2-7; no firm D call. CDR1 and CDR2 from the germline V gene are SGDLS and YYNGEE. The CDR3 has 15 amino acids. Trimming took off 4 bases at V and 1 base at J, with 15 bases between the two ends.